This is a list of T cell receptor beta chains from one sample in a study of CD8+ T cells in alopecia areata. The method was immunoSEQ multiplex PCR; TCRdb's version includes in-frame clones alone and lacks a portion of them. The table records more than 85,000 clones, 40% to 55% of them present only once. The sequencing input was CD4+ T cells sorted from blood. These receptors all come from a human donor with alopecia areata. CDR3s include the opening cysteine and the closing phenylalanine or tryptophan. The D gene is left open where the match is weak. Some rows have no size entry. The others give once, few or many, or a class for an expanded clone.

TRBV29-1	.	TRBJ2-1	.	CSVGLGGGAEQFF	TGCAGCGTAGGGCTGGGTGGAGGGGCCGAGCAGTTCTTC
TRBV2	TRBD1	TRBJ2-5	few	CASSEAGTGGETQYF	TGTGCCAGCAGTGAAGCCGGGACAGGAGGAGAGACCCAGTACTTC
TRBV7-2	.	TRBJ2-3	.	CASSLEKGLDTQYF	TGTGCCAGCAGCTTAGAGAAGGGTTTGGATACGCAGTATTTT
TRBV29-1	TRBD1	TRBJ2-5	few	CSVEGVRDRDLHMETQYF	TGCAGCGTTGAAGGAGTTCGGGACAGGGACCTACATATGGAGACCCAGTACTTC
TRBV28	TRBD1	TRBJ2-1	.	CASSPRTGDEQFF	TGTGCCAGCAGTCCCAGGACAGGGGACGAGCAGTTCTTC
TRBV7-9	.	TRBJ1-1	.	CASSQMNTEAFF	TGTGCCAGCAGCCAAATGAACACTGAAGCTTTCTTT
TRBV28	.	TRBJ2-7	.	CASSSGQRSYEQYF	TGTGCCAGCAGTTCCGGACAGCGTTCCTACGAGCAGTACTTC
TRBV28	TRBD2	TRBJ2-3	.	CASPGLAGTKPDTQYF	TGTGCCAGCCCCGGACTAGCGGGGACCAAGCCAGATACGCAGTATTTT
TRBV5-1	.	TRBJ2-3	.	CASSMSGISTDTQYF	TGCGCCAGCAGCATGTCAGGGATCTCCACAGATACGCAGTATTTT
TRBV6-5	.	TRBJ2-7	.	CASSYLARSYEQYF	TGTGCCAGCAGTTACTTGGCCAGGTCCTACGAGCAGTACTTC
TRBV5-1	.	TRBJ2-7	.	CASKPSVDGYEQYF	TGCGCCAGCAAACCTAGCGTGGATGGCTACGAGCAGTACTTC
TRBV28	.	TRBJ2-5	.	CASSLVSTQYF	TGTGCCAGCAGCTTGGTCAGCACCCAGTACTTC
TRBV29-1	TRBD2	TRBJ2-3	.	CSVEVLAAPTDTQYF	TGCAGCGTTGAGGTACTAGCGGCCCCCACAGATACGCAGTATTTT
TRBV5-1	.	TRBJ2-1	once	CASSLAGSPHSYNEQFF	TGCGCCAGCAGCTTGGCGGGCTCACCACATTCCTACAATGAGCAGTTCTTC
TRBV5-1	TRBD1	TRBJ2-7	few	CASSLRQGTSYEQYF	TGCGCCAGCAGCCTTAGACAGGGTACGTCCTACGAGCAGTACTTC
TRBV28	.	TRBJ1-6	medium-sized	CATSYRDSPLHF	TGTGCCACCTCCTACAGGGATTCACCCCTCCACTTT
TRBV5-1	.	TRBJ2-3	few	CASSFGGDTDTQYF	TGCGCCAGCAGCTTTGGAGGTGACACAGATACGCAGTATTTT
TRBV29-1	TRBD2	TRBJ2-1	.	CSVEGLAGSSLFF	TGCAGCGTAGAAGGACTAGCGGGATCGTCCCTATTCTTC
TRBV7-9	.	TRBJ1-1	.	CASSWGQNTEAFF	TGTGCCAGCAGCTGGGGACAGAACACTGAAGCTTTCTTT
TRBV29-1	.	TRBJ1-2	.	CSVGSGGNYGYTF	TGCAGCGTTGGCTCCGGGGGGAACTATGGCTACACCTTC
TRBV7-9	.	TRBJ1-1	.	CASIQTTGTEAFF	TGTGCCAGCATCCAGACCACCGGGACTGAAGCTTTCTTT
TRBV29-1	.	TRBJ2-7	.	CSVRDDREGEQYF	TGCAGCGTAAGAGACGACAGGGAGGGAGAGCAGTACTTC
TRBV6-6	.	TRBJ2-5	.	CASTTGGAETQYF	TGTGCCAGCACCACAGGAGGGGCCGAGACCCAGTACTTC
TRBV29-1	.	TRBJ2-5	.	CSVRGKHVQETQYF	TGCAGCGTCAGGGGAAAACACGTCCAAGAGACCCAGTACTTC
TRBV29-1	.	TRBJ2-7	few	CSGRDGSYEQYF	TGCAGCGGCCGGGACGGAAGCTACGAGCAGTACTTC
TRBV7-2	.	TRBJ2-1	.	CASSVKLDEQFF	TGTGCCAGCAGCGTGAAGCTAGACGAGCAGTTCTTC
TRBV30	TRBD1	TRBJ2-5	once	CAWSVSRGKETQYF	TGTGCCTGGAGTGTGTCCAGGGGGAAAGAGACCCAGTACTTC
TRBV28	TRBD2	TRBJ2-7	few	CASSPYGTSDSYEQYF	TGTGCCAGCAGCCCTTACGGGACTAGCGACTCCTACGAGCAGTACTTC
TRBV9	.	TRBJ2-5	.	CASSPRTGRGETQYF	TGTGCCAGCAGCCCTCGGACGGGGAGAGGAGAGACCCAGTACTTC
TRBV30	TRBD1	TRBJ2-5	.	CAWRGPLSGGTQYF	TGTGCCTGGAGGGGACCCCTCTCAGGGGGGACCCAGTACTTC
TRBV29-1	.	TRBJ1-1	.	CSVAEGTTEAFF	TGCAGCGTGGCGGAGGGTACGACTGAAGCTTTCTTT
TRBV28	.	TRBJ2-6	few	CASSLGSSGANVLTF	TGTGCCAGCAGTTTAGGGAGCTCTGGGGCCAACGTCCTGACTTTC
TRBV11-2	.	TRBJ2-7	few	CASRGFGTYRDEQYF	TGTGCCAGCCGAGGTTTCGGGACCTACCGGGACGAGCAGTACTTC
TRBV30	.	TRBJ2-7	.	CAWGQGGSEQYF	TGTGCCTGGGGGCAGGGTGGGAGTGAGCAGTACTTC
TRBV18	.	TRBJ1-2	.	CASSPGRGEDGYTF	TGTGCCAGCTCACCCGGCAGGGGCGAGGATGGCTACACCTTC
TRBV4-1	.	TRBJ1-1	.	CASSQPVQGNTEAFF	TGCGCCAGCAGCCAACCAGTTCAGGGGAACACTGAAGCTTTCTTT
TRBV29-1	.	TRBJ2-7	few	CSVATGLFTYEQYF	TGCAGCGTTGCCACGGGACTTTTCACCTACGAGCAGTACTTC
TRBV25-1	.	TRBJ1-1	.	CASIERSNTEAFF	TGTGCCAGCATTGAGCGGTCGAACACTGAAGCTTTCTTT
TRBV28	.	TRBJ1-2	.	CAIVNRANYGYTF	TGTGCCATCGTCAACAGGGCTAACTATGGCTACACCTTC
TRBV29-1	.	TRBJ1-2	.	CSVFGGGYTF	TGCAGCGTTTTCGGCGGGGGCTACACCTTC
TRBV7-2	.	TRBJ2-1	few	CASSAGRSYNEQFF	TGTGCCAGCAGCGCAGGCAGGTCCTACAATGAGCAGTTCTTC
TRBV10-3	.	TRBJ2-7	few	CAISPQGYEQYF	TGTGCCATCAGTCCACAGGGCTACGAGCAGTACTTC
TRBV2	TRBD2	TRBJ2-1	.	CASSEVVAGGNNEQFF	TGTGCCAGCAGTGAAGTTGTAGCGGGGGGAAACAATGAGCAGTTCTTC
TRBV28	.	TRBJ2-3	.	CASSLVGGADTQYF	TGTGCCAGCAGTTTAGTGGGCGGTGCAGATACGCAGTATTTT
TRBV9	TRBD1	TRBJ1-4	.	CASSSGQVNEKLFF	TGTGCCAGCAGTTCCGGACAGGTGAATGAAAAACTGTTTTTT
TRBV30	TRBD2	TRBJ2-3	.	CAFSGGNTDTQYF	TGTGCCTTTAGCGGGGGGAACACAGATACGCAGTATTTT
TRBV29-1	TRBD1	TRBJ2-2	few	CSVDGTGENGELFF	TGCAGCGTGGACGGGACAGGGGAAAACGGGGAGCTGTTTTTT
TRBV29-1	TRBD1	TRBJ2-1	few	CSVGQGIANEQFF	TGCAGCGTTGGACAGGGAATAGCAAATGAGCAGTTCTTC
TRBV28	.	TRBJ2-1	.	CASRGARHEQFF	TGTGCCAGCAGGGGAGCCCGCCATGAGCAGTTCTTC
TRBV7-9	.	TRBJ2-7	few	CASSFGGPTEQYF	TGTGCCAGCAGCTTCGGGGGACCGACAGAGCAGTACTTC
TRBV30	.	TRBJ2-5	.	CAWSQETQYF	TGTGCCTGGAGTCAGGAGACCCAGTACTTC
TRBV4-3	.	TRBJ2-7	.	CASSQIGQAYEQYF	TGCGCCAGCAGCCAAATTGGGCAGGCCTACGAGCAGTACTTC
TRBV29-1	TRBD2	TRBJ2-3	.	CSARGREEAYTDTQYF	TGCAGCGCGAGAGGGAGGGAAGAGGCTTACACAGATACGCAGTATTTT
TRBV2	.	TRBJ2-5	few	CASSIETQYF	TGTGCCAGCAGTATAGAGACCCAGTACTTC
TRBV29-1	.	TRBJ2-7	.	CSVELAGKPYEQYF	TGCAGCGTTGAACTGGCAGGGAAACCCTACGAGCAGTACTTC
TRBV14	TRBD1	TRBJ2-7	.	CASSPRWTGKSYEQYF	TGTGCCAGCAGCCCACGATGGACAGGGAAATCCTACGAGCAGTACTTC
TRBV29-1	.	TRBJ1-1	few	CSVPRVRDTEAFF	TGCAGCGTACCCAGGGTAAGGGACACTGAAGCTTTCTTT
TRBV4-3	.	TRBJ1-4	few	CASSQDPNEKLFF	TGCGCCAGCAGCCAAGACCCTAATGAAAAACTGTTTTTT
TRBV29-1	TRBD1	TRBJ2-5	.	CSVGFRDRGRGTQYF	TGCAGCGTTGGATTCAGGGACAGGGGGCGAGGGACCCAGTACTTC